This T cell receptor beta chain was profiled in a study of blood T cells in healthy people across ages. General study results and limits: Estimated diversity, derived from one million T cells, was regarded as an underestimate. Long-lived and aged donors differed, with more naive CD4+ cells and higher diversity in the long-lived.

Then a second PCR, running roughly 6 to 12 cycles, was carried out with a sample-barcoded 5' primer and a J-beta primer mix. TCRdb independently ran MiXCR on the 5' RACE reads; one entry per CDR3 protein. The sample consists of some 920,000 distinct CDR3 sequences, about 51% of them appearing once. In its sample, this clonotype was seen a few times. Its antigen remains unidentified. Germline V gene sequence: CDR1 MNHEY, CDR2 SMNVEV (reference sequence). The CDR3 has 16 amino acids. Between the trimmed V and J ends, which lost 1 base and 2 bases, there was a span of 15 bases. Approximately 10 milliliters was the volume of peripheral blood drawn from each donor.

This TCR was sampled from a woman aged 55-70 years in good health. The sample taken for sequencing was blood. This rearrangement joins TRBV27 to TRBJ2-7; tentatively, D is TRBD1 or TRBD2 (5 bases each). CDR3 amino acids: CASSLLLGDGTYEQYF. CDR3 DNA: TGTGCCAGCAGTTTATTGTTGGGGGACGGAACCTACGAGCAGTACTTC.